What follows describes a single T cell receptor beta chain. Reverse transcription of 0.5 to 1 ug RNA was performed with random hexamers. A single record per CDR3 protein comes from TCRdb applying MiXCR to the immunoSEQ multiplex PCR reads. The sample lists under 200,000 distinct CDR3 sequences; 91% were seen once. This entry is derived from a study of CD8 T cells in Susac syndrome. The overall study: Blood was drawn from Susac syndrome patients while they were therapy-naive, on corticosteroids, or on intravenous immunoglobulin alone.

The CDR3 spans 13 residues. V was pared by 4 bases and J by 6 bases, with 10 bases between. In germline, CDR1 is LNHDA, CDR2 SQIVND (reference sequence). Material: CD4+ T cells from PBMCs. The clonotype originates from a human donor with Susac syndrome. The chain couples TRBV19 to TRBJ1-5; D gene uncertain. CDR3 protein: CASSREDSQPQHF. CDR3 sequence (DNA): TGTGCCAGTAGTAGGGAGGACTCTCAGCCCCAGCATTTT.